This section outlines one T cell receptor (beta chain) sequence together with its context. This entry belongs to a study of blood T cell repertoires in COVID-19. Study as a whole: COVID-19 samples, acute and convalescent, were from the United States, Italy and Spain. T cells, B-cell-depleted T cells, or PBMCs provided the cDNA or gDNA that served as material.

Authors' processing steps: Counts of nucleated cells, estimated from reference gene primer amplification, were obtained. The repertoire was sequenced with immunoSEQ multiplex PCR; TCRdb's copy has only in-frame clones and lacks some. V, J and clone size reflect that table, while D and trimming were determined from the DNA. The profile shows 60,000 to 75,000 clones, around 90% of them singletons. CDR3 size: 13 residues. V lost 4 bases, J lost 5 bases, and 12 bases lay in between. Germline CDR1 SGHNT, CDR2 YYREEE (reference sequence). This TCR was recovered from a human donor in a cohort sampled during active COVID-19. The source material was peripheral blood. V and J are TRBV5-4 and TRBJ1-1, with a possible D match to TRBD1 (5 bases). Written as DNA, the CDR3 is TGTGCCAGCAGCCAAATGGGGGGGACTGAAGCTTTCTTT. Translated: CASSQMGGTEAFF.